This passage covers 2 T cell receptor beta chains from one sample sequenced in a study of identical twins (dated by TCRdb to the mid-2010s). The library came from 5' RACE. Sequencing instrument: Illumina HiSeq 2000. TCRdb reprocessed the public reads (quality trimming at Q25 with fastp, clone calling with MiXCR) and kept in-frame beta chains. Here each entry gathers all rows of one CDR3 protein and keeps the most common genes and DNA. Recorded for this sample are a few hundred thousand distinct CDR3 sequences; about 10% of them occurred a single time. The top ten clones comprise 10% of the sample. What was sequenced was memory T cells sorted from blood. The sample's cell subset or site, from its label and the paper: CD45RO+ enriched T cells. The receptors were sampled from a man in his forties or fifties in good health.

This clonotype appeared a few times. V gene TRBV12-3 or TRBV12-4 combines with J gene TRBJ2-5, with TRBD2 matching 8 bases. The CDR3 totals 16 residues. V shed 6 bases, J shed 5 bases, and the junction held 14 bases outside the gene matches. The CDR3 loop reads CASSNPGTSRAETQYF. CDR3 nucleotide sequence: TGTGCCAGCAGCAATCCTGGGACTAGTCGGGCGGAGACCCAGTACTTC.

This clonotype was seen only a few times. The chain has TRBV5-1 and TRBJ2-3, with a weak D call TRBD2 (5 bases). Germline CDR1 reads SGHRS; CDR2 reads YFSETQ. V gave up 2 bases and J gave up 3 bases, with 16 bases separating them. The CDR3 is made up of 16 amino acids. The DNA for the CDR3 is TGCGCCAGCAGCTTAACCCTCAGTAGAGGGACAGATACGCAGTATTTT. Encoded protein: CASSLTLSRGTDTQYF.